The sequence of this T cell receptor (beta chain) was determined in a study of CD8 T cells in acute hepatitis C reinfection (dated by TCRdb to the early 2020s). Broadly, across the study: Both during acute infection and after viral clearance, the study profiled the TCRbeta repertoire of CD8+ T cells that were specific for the HCV NS3-1073 epitope. Paired acute and follow-up samples were contributed by four of the spontaneous resolvers.

Findings and caveats that apply to the study as a whole: All groups showed preferential use of the TRBV04 and TRBV06 gene families, a pattern that overrepresentation in the naive pool did not explain. CDR3 sequences shared with other epitopes were rarely observed, and exact matching may have been limited by differing sequencing approaches. Chronically infected subjects had no follow-up repertoires because NS3-1073 specific cells were too rare to sort. Over ten public clonotypes were found regardless of outcome; one public clonotype used V04-02/J02-02. Diversity in the NS3-1073 specific repertoires was high, and no significant differences in diversity emerged among acute resolver, follow-up resolver and acute chronic samples. Because bulk sequencing covered only the TCRbeta chain, the alphabeta pairing of the public clonotypes could not be determined.

The FACS-sorted cells had their genomic DNA extracted, and the commercial immunoSEQ service was used to sequence the TCRbeta chains. In the authors' own workflow: ImmunoSEQ Analyzer software v3.0 and R v3.5.1 were used to analyze the repertoire data. Sequences containing stop codons or out-of-frame rearrangements were removed, so only productive rearrangements were analyzed. The sequencing provider supplied the Simpson diversity, Shannon entropy, CDR3 length and nucleotide addition metrics. Clonotypes were grouped by frequency into dominant, sub-dominant, low or lowest abundance categories, and clonotypes below 0.1% were left out of most analyses. A CDR3 amino acid clonotype was called public when found in at least two subjects at a cumulative frequency of at least 0.5%. This is the immuneACCESS table as TCRdb keeps it, with only in-frame sequences that have V and J called. A part of the clones is gone; compared with another copy, unresolved V genes explain less than half, and the rest is unexplained. V and J calls plus clone size are reproduced from that table; the DNA served to infer D and trimming. In all, the sample holds approximately 40,000 clones, and 70% to 90% of those were seen once. The top ten hold 9.5% to 12% of the sample.

Germline trimming: 5 bases from V, 6 bases from J; junction bases outside gene matches: 5. Counted from cysteine to phenylalanine, this CDR3 has 15 amino acids. CDR3 DNA is the only sequence kept; it has 45 bases, read in frame from the first base. The germline V gene (reference sequence) supplies CDR1 MNHEY and CDR2 SMNVEV. About this clone itself: Its antigen is still unknown. The record has no base qualities; no much larger clone is one base away.

The sample's time point label, decoded: naive CD8 control sorted from an acute-time-point sample. Enrolled in the Montreal Hepatitis C Cohort (HEPCO) in Canada, the donors were people who inject drugs, and these donors were followed every 3 months. Acute primary HCV infection was defined by a positive HCV RNA or antibody test following a negative test within the previous 24 weeks. Cells were surface stained with CD3, CD8 and CD45RO antibodies, and an aqua fixable dye was used to exclude dead cells. Fewer than ten spontaneous resolvers, defined by HCV RNA clearance within 24 weeks, were included in the cohort. From thawed, previously cryostored peripheral blood mononuclear cells, CD8+ T cells were purified through negative selection performed by means of the MACS CD8+ T cell Isolation Kit. Sorting of the cells was done on a BD FACSAria II cell sorter.

Specimen: naive CD8+ T cells from PBMCs. The cell subset or site label for this specimen denotes: sorted total naive CD45RO-negative CD8+ T cells. The origin of this receptor is a woman between 18 and 30 years old who spontaneously cleared hepatitis C infection. The chain links TRBV27 with TRBJ1-5; TRBD1 fits 12 bases in the junction. The nucleotide sequence is given as TGTGCCAGCAGTCTGGGACAGGGGGCGCGTCAGCCCCAGCATTTT. Its protein product is CASSLGQGARQPQHF.